This T cell receptor (beta chain) is from a study of preoperative IRX-2 immunotherapy in early breast cancer. Sequencing used immunoSEQ multiplex PCR; TCRdb keeps in-frame clones, though not all of them. Here the sample spans roughly 57,000 clones, roughly 94% being singletons. Germline lookup yields CDR1 KGHSH and CDR2 LQKENI. V shed 5 bases and J shed 2 bases, with 12 bases lying between them. The CDR3 extends over 14 amino acids. Treatment noted: preoperative locoregional IRX-2 cytokine immunotherapy. This phase Ib study tested locoregional IRX-2 cytokine immunotherapy given before surgery. The chain carries TRBV18 and TRBJ1-1; D possibly corresponds to TRBD1 (6 bases). The sample here was taken from a patient treated with IRX-2 immunotherapy. The source is a human donor with breast cancer. The CDR3 is CASSVSGVNTEAFF. CDR3 sequence (DNA): TGTGCCAGCTCAGTGTCAGGGGTTAACACTGAAGCTTTCTTT.